The 23 T cell receptor beta chains in this list originate from one sample, sequenced in a study of T cell responses to AZD1222 COVID-19 vaccine (dated by TCRdb to 2020 to 2023). The receptor library was made with the immunoSEQ multiplex PCR assay. The source is immuneACCESS, and TCRdb retained only in-frame sequences with V and J called. Part of the clones is not carried over; for the studies checked, unresolved V genes explain less than half of this, and the remainder is unexplained. The sample contains about 170,000 clones, 75% to 90% of them found a single time. The ten largest clones add up to 6.9% of the sample. The time point label of this sample denotes: baseline before first vaccination. Sequences were derived from peripheral blood, sampled on day 0 of AZD1222 vaccination. These receptors were obtained from an adult in good health.

The V gene is TRBV14, the J gene TRBJ1-3, with D maybe TRBD1 (5 bases). This CDR3 is built from 17 residues. Germline CDR1 SGHDN, CDR2 FVKESK. The V end lost 4 bases, the J end lost 4 bases, and 20 bases lay between the germline ends. DNA of the CDR3: TGTGCCAGCAGCCTATGGGGAAGGGGCAGCTCGGGAAACACCATATATTTT. It yields the protein CASSLWGRGSSGNTIYF.

V usage is TRBV28 and J usage is TRBJ2-4; TRBD1 matches at 12 bases. Germline-derived CDR1 and CDR2 are MDHEN and SYDVKM. CDR3 length equals 15 residues. V gave up 6 bases and J gave up 1 base; unmatched junction bases: 1. DNA of the CDR3: TGTGCCAGCAGGGGACAGGGGGCGGCCAAAAACATTCAGTACTTC. Its protein product is CASRGQGAAKNIQYF.

The chain carries TRBV6-1 and TRBJ2-3; 11 nucleotides agree with TRBD2. This CDR3 comprises 15 residues. Germline V gene sequence: CDR1 MNHNS, CDR2 SASEGT. V shed 3 bases, J shed 4 bases, and the junction held 3 bases outside the gene matches. CDR3 in amino acids: CASSDHSGGADTQYF. The CDR3 DNA reads TGTGCCAGCAGTGACCATAGCGGGGGGGCAGATACGCAGTATTTT.

The chain links TRBV4-1 to TRBJ2-1; 8 nucleotides line up with TRBD1. CDR3 size: 15 residues. The V segment lost 5 bases and the J segment 5 bases; nucleotides outside the gene matches: 8. Per germline, CDR1 MGHRA and CDR2 YSYEKL. The CDR3 DNA reads as TGCGCCAGCAGCGTACCCGGGACAGGAGACAATGAGCAGTTCTTC. Translated, it gives CASSVPGTGDNEQFF.

The J gene is TRBJ2-3, the V gene TRBV6-4, with D perhaps given as TRBD1 or TRBD2 (5 bases each). V lost 4 bases and J lost 3, with 8 bases in between. The CDR3 loop spans 13 amino acids. Germline CDR1 and CDR2: MRHNA and SNTAGT. In nucleotides, the CDR3 is TGTGCCAGCAGTGCCAGGGAGACAGATACGCAGTATTTT. Protein product: CASSARETDTQYF.

This chain joins TRBV2 and TRBJ2-1; D not certain. The germline gives CDR1 SNHLY, CDR2 FYNNEI. V lost 4 bases to trimming and J lost 9 bases, with 10 bases between them. The CDR3 is 12 amino acids. The CDR3 loop is CASSVSWGEQFF. In DNA, the CDR3 is TGTGCCAGCAGTGTGAGCTGGGGTGAGCAGTTCTTC.

The chain combines TRBV27 with TRBJ2-7; 11 bases map to TRBD1. Germline assignment: CDR1 MNHEY and CDR2 SMNVEV (reference sequence). With 4 bases clipped from V and 6 bases from J, the junction kept 5 bases outside the gene matches. The CDR3 totals 14 residues. The CDR3 region has the DNA TGTGCCAGCAGTTCCGGACAGGGGGCGGGCGAGCAGTACGTC. This sequence encodes CASSSGQGAGEQYV.

This chain links TRBV7-2 with TRBJ1-6; D is unclear. Germline-derived CDR1 and CDR2 are SGHTA and FQGNSA. V was clipped by 5 bases and J by 5 bases, with 10 bases between them. The CDR3 length is 14 residues. This chain's CDR3 is CASSPRSDNSPLHF. CDR3 nucleotides: TGTGCCAGCAGCCCCCGTTCGGATAATTCACCCCTCCACTTT.

The chain combines TRBV4-1 with TRBJ1-5; D possibly corresponds to TRBD1 (5 bases). V lost 0 bases and J lost 6, with 9 bases in between. The length of the CDR3 is 14 residues. In germline, CDR1 is MGHRA, CDR2 YSYEKL. CDR3 sequence: CASSQDAGGQPQHF. The CDR3, as DNA: TGCGCCAGCAGCCAAGATGCGGGGGGTCAGCCCCAGCATTTT.

The rearrangement links TRBV7-2 to TRBJ1-4, with D perhaps TRBD1 (5 bases). Germline CDR1 is SGHTA and CDR2 is FQGNSA. CDR3 length equals 17 residues. Trimming pared 5 bases from V and 6 bases from J, leaving 22 bases between. Written as DNA, the CDR3 is TGTGCCAGCAGCCAAACGGGGGACGGACGCCTAGATGAAAAACTGTTTTTT. It yields the protein CASSQTGDGRLDEKLFF.

V usage is TRBV6-5 and J usage is TRBJ1-5; D is unclear. V shed 7 bases and J shed 0 bases, with 13 bases lying between them. CDR3 length equals 15 residues. Germline V lookup: CDR1 MNHEY, CDR2 SVGAGI. The CDR3 sequence is CASILQISSNQPQHF. CDR3 sequence (DNA): TGTGCCAGCATACTACAGATTTCTAGCAATCAGCCCCAGCATTTT.

This rearrangement joins TRBV3-1 (or the pseudogene TRBV3-2) to TRBJ1-3; D gene unclear. V was clipped by 3 bases and J by 4 bases, with 7 bases between them. The CDR3 is made up of 13 amino acids. Germline lookup yields CDR1 LGHDT and CDR2 YNNKEL (reference sequence). CDR3 protein: CASSHTAGNTIYF. Written as DNA, the CDR3 is TGTGCCAGCAGCCACACAGCAGGAAACACCATATATTTT.

This clone was detected only once. The chain combines TRBV7-3 with TRBJ2-6, with TRBD2 as a possible D gene (6 bases). Germline CDR1 reads SGHTA; CDR2 reads FQGTGA. The CDR3 loop spans 16 amino acids. Trimming removed 4 bases from V and 4 bases from J, with 14 bases in between. The CDR3 protein is CASSSHRGIGANVLTF. The DNA for the CDR3 is TGTGCCAGCAGCTCCCACCGCGGGATCGGGGCCAACGTCCTGACTTTC.

The CDR3 is CASRGSGTRAPINQPQHF. The CDR3 DNA reads as TGTGCCAGCAGAGGGTCCGGGACACGGGCTCCGATAAATCAGCCCCAGCATTTT. The chain couples TRBV6-4 to TRBJ1-5; TRBD1 might be the D (6 bases). The CDR3 totals 18 residues. Germline V lookup: CDR1 MRHNA, CDR2 SNTAGT. With 6 bases removed from V and 4 bases from J, the gap between germline ends came to 25 bases.

The J gene is TRBJ2-7, the V gene TRBV7-2; D is ambiguous. Germline V gene lookup returns CDR1 SGHTA and CDR2 FQGNSA. V was cut by 7 bases and J by 7 bases, with 20 bases left in between. The CDR3 consists of 14 residues. Here the CDR3 reads CASTSRGRAKEQYF. CDR3 coding DNA: TGTGCCAGCACCTCCCGTGGTAGGGCTAAGGAGCAGTACTTC.

The chain recombines TRBV23-1 with TRBJ1-2; D is unresolved. TRBV23-1 is recorded as an ORF, its role being uncertain. The CDR3 consists of 14 residues. V was pared by 3 bases and J by 3 bases, with 11 bases between. The CDR3 coding sequence is TGCGCCAGCAGTCACTGGGAAATCGACTATGGCTACACCTTC. Its protein product is CASSHWEIDYGYTF.

The V gene is TRBV4-2, the J gene TRBJ1-1, with no clear D. This CDR3 spans 13 amino acids. From germline, CDR1 is LGHNA and CDR2 YNFKEQ. Trimming removed 1 base from V and 10 bases from J, with 13 bases in between. In DNA form, the CDR3 reads TGTGCCAGCAGCCAAGGGGCGGGTGAATTAGCTTTCTTT. Amino acids: CASSQGAGELAFF.

This clone was detected once. V gene TRBV29-1 combines with J gene TRBJ1-2; D not certain. The CDR3 is made up of 13 amino acids. V lost 5 bases, J lost 5 bases, and 15 bases lay in between. The V gene's germline CDR1 is SQVTM and CDR2 ANQGSEA. CDR3 region: CSVLAWRRYGYTF. In DNA, the CDR3 is TGCAGCGTTCTAGCATGGAGGCGGTATGGCTACACCTTC.

The rearrangement joins TRBV30 to TRBJ1-6; D is undetermined. CDR1 is GTSNPN, CDR2 SVGIG, per germline (reference sequence). The CDR3 runs 13 residues. CDR3 in DNA: TGTGGGGCCGTCCCGGGGTATAATTCACCCCTCCACTTT. Its protein is CGAVPGYNSPLHF.

The CDR3 spells CATSRTHWTVGGETQYF. The CDR3 DNA sequence: TGTGCCACCAGCAGAACCCATTGGACAGTCGGGGGGGAGACCCAGTACTTC. V usage is TRBV15 and J usage is TRBJ2-5; weak D call: TRBD2 (7 bases). The germline V and J ends were trimmed by 2 bases and 5 bases, with 21 bases remaining between them. CDR1 LNHNV and CDR2 YYDKDF come from the germline V gene (reference sequence). The CDR3 covers 17 residues.

The chain employs TRBV27 and TRBJ1-1; 8 nucleotides match TRBD1. Germline V gives CDR1 MNHEY, CDR2 SMNVEV (reference sequence). This CDR3 contains 18 residues. Germline trimming cut 1 base from V and 0 bases from J; bases unmatched to any gene: 10. Written as DNA, the CDR3 is TGTGCCAGCAGTTTATACCCGGGGACAGGAGACATGAACACTGAAGCTTTCTTT. The encoded protein is CASSLYPGTGDMNTEAFF.

The rearrangement joins TRBV6-1 to TRBJ1-4; D gene ambiguous. This CDR3 comprises 14 residues. CDR1 and CDR2 (germline): MNHNS, SASEGT. V lost 3 bases and J lost 10, with 15 bases in between. The CDR3 is CASSDLVGYGKLFF. CDR3 coding DNA: TGTGCCAGCAGTGACCTAGTGGGGTACGGAAAACTGTTTTTT.

This chain joins TRBV3-1 (or the pseudogene TRBV3-2) and TRBJ2-1; 12 bases match TRBD2. The CDR3 consists of 16 residues. With 1 base clipped from V and 9 bases from J, the junction kept 7 bases outside the gene matches. The germline CDR1 and CDR2 sequences are LGHDT and YNNKEL (reference sequence). CDR3 DNA sequence: TGTGCCAGCAGCCAAGCGGCTAGCGGGGGGGCGGGTGAGCAGTTCTTC. It is translated as CASSQAASGGAGEQFF.